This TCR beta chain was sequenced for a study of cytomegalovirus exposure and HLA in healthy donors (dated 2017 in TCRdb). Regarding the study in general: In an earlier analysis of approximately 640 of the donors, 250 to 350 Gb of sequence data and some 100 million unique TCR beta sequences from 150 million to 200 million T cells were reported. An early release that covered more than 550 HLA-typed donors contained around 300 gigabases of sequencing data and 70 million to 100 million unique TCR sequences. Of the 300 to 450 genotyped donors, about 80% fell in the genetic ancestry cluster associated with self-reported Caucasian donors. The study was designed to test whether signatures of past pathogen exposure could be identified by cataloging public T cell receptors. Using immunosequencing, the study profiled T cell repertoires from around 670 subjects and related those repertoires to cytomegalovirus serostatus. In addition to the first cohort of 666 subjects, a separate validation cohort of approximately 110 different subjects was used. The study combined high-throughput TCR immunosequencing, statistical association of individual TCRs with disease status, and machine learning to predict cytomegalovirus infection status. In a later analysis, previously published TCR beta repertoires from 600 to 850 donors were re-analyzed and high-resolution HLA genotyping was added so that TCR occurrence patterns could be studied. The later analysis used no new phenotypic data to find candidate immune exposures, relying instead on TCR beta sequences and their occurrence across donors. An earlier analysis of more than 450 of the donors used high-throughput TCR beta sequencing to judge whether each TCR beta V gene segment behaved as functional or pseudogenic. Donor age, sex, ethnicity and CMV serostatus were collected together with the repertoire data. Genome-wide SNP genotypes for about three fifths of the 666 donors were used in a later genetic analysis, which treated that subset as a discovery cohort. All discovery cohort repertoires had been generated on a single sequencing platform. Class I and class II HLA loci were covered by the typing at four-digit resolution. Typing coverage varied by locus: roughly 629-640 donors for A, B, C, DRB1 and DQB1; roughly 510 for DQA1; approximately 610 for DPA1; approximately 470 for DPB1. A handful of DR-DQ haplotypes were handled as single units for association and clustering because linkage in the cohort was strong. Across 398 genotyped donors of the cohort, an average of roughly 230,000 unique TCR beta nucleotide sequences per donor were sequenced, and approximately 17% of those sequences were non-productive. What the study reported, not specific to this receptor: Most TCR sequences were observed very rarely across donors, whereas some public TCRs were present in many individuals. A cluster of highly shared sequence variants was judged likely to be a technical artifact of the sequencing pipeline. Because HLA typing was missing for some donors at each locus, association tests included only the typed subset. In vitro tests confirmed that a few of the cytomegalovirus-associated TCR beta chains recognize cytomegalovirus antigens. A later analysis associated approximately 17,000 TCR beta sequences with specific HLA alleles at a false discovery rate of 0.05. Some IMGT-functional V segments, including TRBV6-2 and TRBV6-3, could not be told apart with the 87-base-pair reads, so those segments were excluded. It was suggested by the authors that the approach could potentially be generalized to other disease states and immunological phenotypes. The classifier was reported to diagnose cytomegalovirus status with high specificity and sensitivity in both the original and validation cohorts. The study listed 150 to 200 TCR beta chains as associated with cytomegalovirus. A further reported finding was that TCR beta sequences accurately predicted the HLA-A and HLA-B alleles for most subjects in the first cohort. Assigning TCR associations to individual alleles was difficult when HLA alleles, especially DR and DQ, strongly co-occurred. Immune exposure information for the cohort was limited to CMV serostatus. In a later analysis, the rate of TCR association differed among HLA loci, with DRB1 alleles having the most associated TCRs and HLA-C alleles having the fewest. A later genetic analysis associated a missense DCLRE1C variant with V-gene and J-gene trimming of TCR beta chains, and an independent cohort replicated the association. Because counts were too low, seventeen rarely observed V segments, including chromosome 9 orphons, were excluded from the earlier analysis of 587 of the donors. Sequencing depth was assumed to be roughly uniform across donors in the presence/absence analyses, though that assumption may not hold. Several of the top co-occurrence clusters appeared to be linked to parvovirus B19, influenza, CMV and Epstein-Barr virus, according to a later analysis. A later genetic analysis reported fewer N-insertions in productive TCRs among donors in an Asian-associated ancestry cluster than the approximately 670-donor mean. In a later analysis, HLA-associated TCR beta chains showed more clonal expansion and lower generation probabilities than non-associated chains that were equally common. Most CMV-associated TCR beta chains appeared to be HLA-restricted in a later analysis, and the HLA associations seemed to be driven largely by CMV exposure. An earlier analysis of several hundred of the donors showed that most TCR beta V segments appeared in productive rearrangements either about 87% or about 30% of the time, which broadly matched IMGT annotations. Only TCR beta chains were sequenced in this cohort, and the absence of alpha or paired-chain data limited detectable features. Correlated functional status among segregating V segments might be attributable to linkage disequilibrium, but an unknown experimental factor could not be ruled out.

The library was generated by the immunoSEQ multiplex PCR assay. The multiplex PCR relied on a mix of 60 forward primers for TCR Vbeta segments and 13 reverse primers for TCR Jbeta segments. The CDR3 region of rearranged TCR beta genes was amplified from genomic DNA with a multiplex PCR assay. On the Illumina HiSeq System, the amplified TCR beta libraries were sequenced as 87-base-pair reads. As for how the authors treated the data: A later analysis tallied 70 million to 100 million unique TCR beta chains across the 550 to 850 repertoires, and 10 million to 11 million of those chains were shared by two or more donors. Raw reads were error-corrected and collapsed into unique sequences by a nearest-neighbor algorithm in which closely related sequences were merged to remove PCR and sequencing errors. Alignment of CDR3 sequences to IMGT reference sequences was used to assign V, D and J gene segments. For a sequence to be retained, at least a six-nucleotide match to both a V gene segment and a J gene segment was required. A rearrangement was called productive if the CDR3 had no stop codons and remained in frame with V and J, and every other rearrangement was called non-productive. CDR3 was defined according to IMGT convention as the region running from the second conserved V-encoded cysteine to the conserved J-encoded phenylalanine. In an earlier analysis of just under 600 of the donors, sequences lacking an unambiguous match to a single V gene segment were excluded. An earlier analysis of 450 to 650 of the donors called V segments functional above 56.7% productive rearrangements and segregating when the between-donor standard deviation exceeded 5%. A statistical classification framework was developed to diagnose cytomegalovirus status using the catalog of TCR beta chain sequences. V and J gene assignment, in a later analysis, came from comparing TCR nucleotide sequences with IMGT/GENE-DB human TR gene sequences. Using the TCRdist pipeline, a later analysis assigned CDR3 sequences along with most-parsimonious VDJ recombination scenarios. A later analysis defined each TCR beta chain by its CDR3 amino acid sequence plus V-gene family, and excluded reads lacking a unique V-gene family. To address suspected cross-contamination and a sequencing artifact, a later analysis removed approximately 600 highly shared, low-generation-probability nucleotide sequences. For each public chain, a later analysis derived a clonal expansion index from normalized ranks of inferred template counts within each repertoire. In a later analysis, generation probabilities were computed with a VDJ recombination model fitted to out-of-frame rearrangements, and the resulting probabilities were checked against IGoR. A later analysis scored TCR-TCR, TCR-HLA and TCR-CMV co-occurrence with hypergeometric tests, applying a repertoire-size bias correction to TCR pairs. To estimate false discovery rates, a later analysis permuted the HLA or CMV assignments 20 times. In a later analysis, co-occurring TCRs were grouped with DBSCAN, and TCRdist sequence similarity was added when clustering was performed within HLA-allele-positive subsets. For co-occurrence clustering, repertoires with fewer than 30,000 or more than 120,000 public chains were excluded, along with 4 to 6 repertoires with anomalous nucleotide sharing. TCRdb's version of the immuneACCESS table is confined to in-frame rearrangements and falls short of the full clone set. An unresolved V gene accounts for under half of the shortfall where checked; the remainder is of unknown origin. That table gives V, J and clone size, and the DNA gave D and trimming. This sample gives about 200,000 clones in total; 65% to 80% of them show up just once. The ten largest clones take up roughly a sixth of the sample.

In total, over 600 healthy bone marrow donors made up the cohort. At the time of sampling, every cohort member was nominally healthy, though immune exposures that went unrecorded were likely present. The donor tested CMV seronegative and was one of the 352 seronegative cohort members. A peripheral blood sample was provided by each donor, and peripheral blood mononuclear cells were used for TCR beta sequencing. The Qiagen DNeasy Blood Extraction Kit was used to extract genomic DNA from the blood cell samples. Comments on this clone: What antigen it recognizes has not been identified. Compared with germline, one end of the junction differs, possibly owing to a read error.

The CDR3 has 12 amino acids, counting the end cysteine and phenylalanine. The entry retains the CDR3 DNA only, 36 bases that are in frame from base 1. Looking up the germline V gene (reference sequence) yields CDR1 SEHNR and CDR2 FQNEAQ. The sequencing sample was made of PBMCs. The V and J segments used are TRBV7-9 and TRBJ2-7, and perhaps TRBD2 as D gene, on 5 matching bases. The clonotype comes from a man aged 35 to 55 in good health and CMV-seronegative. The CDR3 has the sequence CSSNRRGAEQYF. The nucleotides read TGTTCCAGTAACCGTCGGGGTGCCGAGCAGTACTTC.